Here is one T cell receptor (beta chain) with its context. J was trimmed by 5 bases and V by 4 bases; bases with no gene match: 10. The germline CDR1 and CDR2 sequences are SGHRS and YFSETQ. CDR3 length: 16 residues. This sample was taken from a study of neoadjuvant anti-PD-1 for oral cavity cancer. Profiling relied on immunoSEQ multiplex PCR, and the TCRdb table lists in-frame clones only, not all of them. The table lists 84,000 or so clones, roughly four fifths of them singletons. This receptor was obtained from a person between 40 and 85 years old with oral cavity squamous cell carcinoma. This sample comprised PBMCs, obtained before nivolumab (anti-PD-1) treatment. The genes are TRBV5-1 and TRBJ2-7; 12 bases line up with TRBD1. CDR3 in amino acids: CASSRSGQGAMDEQYF. DNA for the CDR3: TGCGCCAGCAGCCGGTCGGGACAGGGGGCGATGGACGAGCAGTACTTC.